This passage covers 19 T cell receptor beta chains from one sample sequenced in a study of blood T cell repertoires in COVID-19. Sequenced by immunoSEQ multiplex PCR; TCRdb stores in-frame clones only, minus some. In the table there are hundreds of thousands of clones, 88% of which are singletons. Sample: PBMCs or T cells enriched from blood (not recorded which). These receptors originate from a woman aged 40 to 50 with acute COVID-19.

This sequence joins TRBV19 and TRBJ1-1, with D maybe TRBD1 (5 bases). The CDR3 covers 12 residues. V was cut by 10 bases and J by 1 base, with 10 bases left in between. Germline V CDR1 and CDR2: LNHDA, SQIVND (reference sequence). The CDR3 sequence is CAIGGKNTEAFF. The CDR3 DNA reads TGTGCCATCGGGGGGAAGAACACTGAAGCTTTCTTT.

V gene TRBV19 combines with J gene TRBJ2-1; 12 nucleotides align to TRBD2. CDR3 length: 17 residues. V was pared by 3 bases and J by 7 bases, with 10 bases of the junction left unmatched. From germline, CDR1 is LNHDA and CDR2 SQIVND (reference sequence). The DNA of the CDR3 is TGTGCCAGTAGTATTCAGCTAGCGGGGGGGTCGTGGAATGAGCAGTTCTTC. Translated, it gives CASSIQLAGGSWNEQFF.

The gene calls are TRBV5-1 and TRBJ1-2; 10 nucleotides align to TRBD1. V dropped 0 bases and J dropped 7; count of bases not matched to a gene: 27. This CDR3 is 22 amino acids long. CDR1 and CDR2 (germline): SGHRS, YFSETQ. The CDR3 spells CASSLAYSFSDRTGQGFGGYTF. The CDR3 DNA follows: TGCGCCAGCAGCTTGGCCTATTCGTTTTCAGATCGAACGGGACAGGGGTTCGGTGGCTACACCTTC.

The gene calls are TRBV5-6 and TRBJ1-4; a possible D gene is TRBD1 (6 bases). The CDR3 spans 15 residues. Trimming cost V 4 bases and J 8 bases, with 18 bases left between them. CDR1 and CDR2 (germline): SGHDT, YYEEEE. In DNA, the CDR3 is TGTGCCAGCAGCAGGACACCTTTGAGGGGGGAAAAACTGTTTTTT. Its translation is CASSRTPLRGEKLFF.

The rearrangement uses TRBV5-1 and TRBJ1-3, with D tentatively TRBD1 (5 bases). V shed 2 bases and J shed 7 bases, with 16 bases lying between them. Germline V gene sequence: CDR1 SGHRS, CDR2 YFSETQ. This CDR3 region has 15 residues. The CDR3 DNA sequence: TGCGCCAGCAGCTTAGGGGTCGGCGGTGGGAACACCATATATTTT. Protein: CASSLGVGGGNTIYF.

This sequence joins TRBV5-4 and TRBJ2-2, with D possibly being TRBD1 (5 bases). Per germline, CDR1 SGHNT and CDR2 YYREEE (reference sequence). The V gene lost 4 bases and the J gene lost 1 base, with 14 bases spanning the gap. The CDR3 loop spans 16 amino acids. CDR3 nucleotides: TGTGCCAGCAGCCCACAAGCTGGACAGAACACCGGGGAGCTGTTTTTT. Protein: CASSPQAGQNTGELFF. The full variable domain, in which reference TRBV5-4 and TRBJ2-2 provide the parts outside the CDR3, is ETGVTQSPTHLIKTRGQQVTLRCSSQSGHNTVSWYQQALGQGPQFIFQYYREEENGRGNFPPRFSGLQFPNYSSELNVNALELDDSALYLCASSPQAGQNTGELFFGEGSRLTVL.

The V call is TRBV29-1, the J call TRBJ1-1; 8 nucleotides match TRBD1. The CDR3 extends over 14 amino acids. Germline V gene sequence: CDR1 SQVTM, CDR2 ANQGSEA. V dropped 6 bases and J dropped 5; count of bases not matched to a gene: 11. Here the CDR3 reads CSVQQGGMWTEAFF. In DNA form, the CDR3 reads TGCAGCGTCCAACAGGGGGGAATGTGGACTGAAGCTTTCTTT. The complete variable domain, with remaining parts taken from reference TRBV29-1 and TRBJ1-1, reads SAVISQKPSRDICQRGTSLTIQCQVDSQVTMMFWYRQQPGQSLTLIATANQGSEATYESGFVIDKFPISRPNLTFSTLTVSNMSPEDSSIYLCSVQQGGMWTEAFFGQGTRLTVV.

V gene TRBV20-1 combines with J gene TRBJ1-1; D not resolved. Per the germline V gene, CDR1 is DFQATT and CDR2 is SNEGSKA (reference sequence). The germline V and J ends were trimmed by 7 bases and 0 bases, with 6 bases remaining between them. The CDR3 is 11 amino acids. The CDR3 DNA is TGCAGTGGTCGGTTGAACACTGAAGCTTTCTTT. Translated, it gives CSGRLNTEAFF.

The rearrangement links TRBV5-6 to TRBJ2-3; 7 nucleotides match TRBD1. The V gene's germline CDR1 is SGHDT and CDR2 YYEEEE. The ends lost 4 bases at V and 4 bases at J; junction bases unmatched: 12. The CDR3 runs to 16 residues. This chain's CDR3 is CASSQITGESPDTQYF. As DNA, the CDR3 is TGTGCCAGCAGCCAGATCACAGGGGAGTCGCCAGATACGCAGTATTTT.

The V call is TRBV7-8, the J call TRBJ1-1; D uncertain. CDR1 and CDR2 (germline): SGHVS, FQNEAQ. Trimming shortened V by 2 bases and J by 3 bases, and 10 bases separated the two germline ends. The CDR3 contains 14 residues. The CDR3 DNA reads TGTGCCAGCAGCTTATTATCCGGGGACACTGAAGCTTTCTTT. The encoded protein is CASSLLSGDTEAFF.

V usage is TRBV27 and J usage is TRBJ2-3, with TRBD1 identical over 10 bases. V trimming: 7 bases; J trimming: 10 bases; junction bases outside the gene matches: 11. Germline V gene sequence: CDR1 MNHEY, CDR2 SMNVEV (reference sequence). This CDR3 region has 14 residues. The CDR3 region has the DNA TGTGCCAGCACCACCGGGACAGGGGAACACTCGCAGTATTTT. Residues: CASTTGTGEHSQYF.

The chain combines TRBV19 with TRBJ2-7, with D perhaps matching TRBD2 (6 bases). Between the trimmed V and J ends, which lost 3 bases and 1 base, there was a span of 16 bases. This CDR3 is built from 16 residues. Germline CDR1 and CDR2: LNHDA and SQIVND (reference sequence). In DNA form, the CDR3 reads TGTGCCAGTAGTATGCGTTGGGGACTGGGTTCCTACGAGCAGTACTTC. Its protein product is CASSMRWGLGSYEQYF.

This clone has just a few counts. This chain uses TRBV3-1 (or the pseudogene TRBV3-2) with TRBJ1-5; D may be TRBD1 (5 bases). Per germline, CDR1 LGHDT and CDR2 YNNKEL (reference sequence). This CDR3 comprises 14 residues. V lost 1 base and J lost 3, with 7 bases in between. The CDR3 coding sequence is TGTGCCAGCAGCCAAGGACAGACCAATCAGCCCCAGCATTTT. This gives the protein CASSQGQTNQPQHF.

Concerning this clone itself: This same CDR3 is encoded by further DNA sequences in the sample. This rearrangement joins TRBV11-2 to TRBJ1-6; weak D call: TRBD1 (6 bases). The CDR3 spans 15 residues. V was pared by 4 bases and J by 0 bases, with 7 bases between. CDR1 SGHAT and CDR2 FQNNGV come from the germline V gene. The CDR3 DNA sequence: TGTGCCAGCAGCTCCAGGGGCTCCTATAATTCACCCCTCCACTTT. As protein: CASSSRGSYNSPLHF.

This chain uses TRBV30 with TRBJ2-3; 8 bases are a match to TRBD2. The germline V gene encodes CDR1 GTSNPN and CDR2 SVGIG (reference sequence). There are 19 residues in the CDR3. The V gene end was trimmed by 0 bases and the J gene end by 1 base; junction bases not matched to a gene: 15. The CDR3 sequence is CAWSVGWRGVHQGTDTQYF. The CDR3 bases are TGTGCCTGGAGTGTAGGGTGGCGGGGGGTACACCAAGGCACAGATACGCAGTATTTT.

This chain uses TRBV4-1 with TRBJ2-1, with 8 bases identical to TRBD2. This CDR3 is built from 18 residues. Germline loops: CDR1 MGHRA, CDR2 YSYEKL. The junction had 12 bases not matched to a gene; V was cut back by 3 bases and J by 2 bases. CDR3 residues: CASSQGLAGSLAYNEQFF. The DNA of the CDR3 is TGCGCCAGCAGCCAGGGCCTAGCGGGTAGTCTCGCCTACAATGAGCAGTTCTTC.

The gene calls are TRBV18 and TRBJ2-5; 7 bases fit TRBD1. Germline-derived CDR1 and CDR2 are KGHSH and LQKENI. The CDR3 runs to 16 residues. The J segment lost 0 bases and the V segment lost 1 base, leaving 5 bases of the junction unmatched. The CDR3 protein is CASSPRGRGNQETQYF. CDR3 nucleotide sequence: TGTGCCAGCTCACCACGAGGCAGGGGGAACCAAGAGACCCAGTACTTC.

For this clone: The junction differs from germline at one of its ends, possibly a read error. The chain joins TRBV12-3 or TRBV12-4 to TRBJ1-2, with 7 bases aligning to TRBD1. The CDR3 covers 11 residues. In DNA form, the CDR3 reads TGTGCCAGCAGTTCCGGGACAGAGCTTCTCTTC. This codes for CASSSGTELLF.

V and J are TRBV11-3 and TRBJ2-5; a weak D match, TRBD1 (7 bases). The germline V gene encodes CDR1 SGHNT and CDR2 YENEEA. V lost 2 bases to trimming and J lost 5 bases, with 15 bases between them. This CDR3 has 15 residues. The CDR3 bases are TGTGCCAGCAGCTTATCGCAGGGGGGTCGTGAGACCCAGTACTTC. Protein product: CASSLSQGGRETQYF. The full variable domain, its missing parts supplied by reference TRBV11-3 and TRBJ2-5, is EAGVVQSPRYKIIEKKQPVAFWCNPISGHNTLYWYLQNLGQGPELLIRYENEEAVDDSQLPKDRFSAERLKGVDSTLKIQPAELGDSAVYLCASSLSQGGRETQYFGPGTRLLVL.